This T cell receptor (beta chain) derives from a study of cytomegalovirus exposure and HLA in healthy donors (dated by TCRdb to about 2017). For the wider study: An earlier analysis of several hundred of the donors reported more than 250 Gb of sequence data and 100 million to 130 million unique TCR beta sequences from about 200 million T cells. An early release covering more than 500 HLA-typed donors comprised about 300 gigabases of sequencing data and around 80 million unique TCR sequences. The genetic ancestry cluster associated with self-reported Caucasian donors included 81% of the roughly 390 genotyped donors. The aim of the study was to test whether cataloging public T cell receptors could identify signatures of past pathogen exposure. The T cell repertoires of several hundred subjects were profiled by immunosequencing and related to cytomegalovirus serostatus. A separate validation cohort of approximately 130 different subjects was used in addition to the approximately 610-subject first cohort. To predict cytomegalovirus infection status, the study brought together high-throughput TCR immunosequencing, statistical association of individual TCRs with disease status, and machine learning. A later analysis re-examined previously published TCR beta repertoires from 610 or so donors and added high-resolution HLA genotyping to investigate patterns of TCR occurrence. In the later analysis, no new phenotypic data were used to find candidate immune exposures; instead, reliance was placed on TCR beta sequences and their occurrence across donors. To decide whether each TCR beta V gene segment behaved as functional or pseudogenic, an earlier analysis of fewer than 750 of the donors relied on high-throughput TCR beta sequencing. Donor age, sex, ethnicity and CMV serostatus were compiled together with the repertoire data. Genome-wide SNP genotypes for about 65% of the 666 donors were used in a later genetic analysis, which treated that subset as a discovery cohort. All discovery cohort repertoires had been generated on a single sequencing platform. Class I and class II HLA loci were covered by the typing at four-digit resolution. Typing coverage varied by locus: about 620-640 donors for A, B, C, DRB1 and DQB1; some 520 for DQA1; around 570 for DPA1; under 490 for DPB1. Because of strong linkage in the cohort, 4 to 6 DR-DQ haplotypes were treated as single units for association and clustering. Among roughly 400 genotyped donors of the cohort, an average of around 240,000 unique TCR beta nucleotide sequences was sequenced per donor, of which approximately 19% were non-productive. Study-level results and caveats: Immune exposure information for the cohort was limited to CMV serostatus. Only TCR beta chains were sequenced in this cohort, and the absence of alpha or paired-chain data limited detectable features. An association between a missense DCLRE1C variant and V-gene and J-gene trimming of TCR beta chains was found in a later genetic analysis and replicated in an independent cohort. According to the authors, the approach could potentially be generalized to other disease states and immunological phenotypes. Compared with equally common non-associated chains, HLA-associated TCR beta chains in a later analysis were more clonally expanded and had lower generation probabilities. In an earlier analysis of some 500 of the donors, most TCR beta V segments were observed in productive rearrangements about 90% or about 30% of the time, broadly matching IMGT annotations. When HLA alleles, especially DR and DQ, strongly co-occurred, TCR associations were difficult to assign to individual alleles. According to a later analysis, TCR association rates differed among HLA loci, with DRB1 alleles showing the most associated TCRs and HLA-C alleles showing the fewest. A further reported finding was that TCR beta sequences accurately predicted the HLA-A and HLA-B alleles for most subjects in the first cohort. A cluster of highly shared sequence variants was judged likely to be a technical artifact of the sequencing pipeline. At a false discovery rate of 0.05, a later analysis linked roughly 17,000 TCR beta sequences to specific HLA alleles. Correlated functional status among segregating V segments might be attributable to linkage disequilibrium, but an unknown experimental factor could not be ruled out. In vitro tests confirmed that a few of the cytomegalovirus-associated TCR beta chains recognize cytomegalovirus antigens. Most TCR sequences were observed very rarely across donors, whereas some public TCRs were present in many individuals. Because HLA typing was missing for some donors at each locus, association tests included only the typed subset. Because counts were too low, 15 to 20 rarely observed V segments, including chromosome 9 orphons, were excluded from the earlier analysis of 587 of the donors. In a later genetic analysis, fewer N-insertions in productive TCRs were reported among donors in an Asian-associated ancestry cluster than the roughly 700-donor mean. Some IMGT-functional V segments, including TRBV6-2 and TRBV6-3, could not be distinguished by the 87-base-pair reads and were therefore excluded. In a later analysis, several top co-occurrence clusters were reported to appear linked to parvovirus B19, influenza, CMV and Epstein-Barr virus. The classifier was reported to diagnose cytomegalovirus status with high specificity and sensitivity in both the original cohort and the validation cohort. The study listed 150 to 200 TCR beta chains as associated with cytomegalovirus. Sequencing depth was assumed to be roughly uniform across donors in the presence/absence analyses, though that assumption may not hold. According to a later analysis, most CMV-associated TCR beta chains appeared to be HLA-restricted, and the HLA associations seemed to be driven largely by CMV exposure.

The CDR3 numbers 20 residues from cysteine through phenylalanine. The CDR3 DNA has 60 bases and is translated from base 1. Here V drops 0 bases and J drops 7 bases, and the junction holds 14 bases not matched to any gene. Per the germline V gene, SGHNT is the CDR1 and YENEEA is the CDR2. The cohort consisted of 600 or so healthy bone marrow donors. All cohort members were sampled while nominally healthy, although unrecorded immune exposures were likely present. The donor was CMV seropositive and was included in the group of about 290 seropositive cohort members. A peripheral blood sample was provided by each donor, and peripheral blood mononuclear cells were used for TCR beta sequencing. The Qiagen DNeasy Blood Extraction Kit was used to extract genomic DNA from the blood cell samples. Library generation was performed with the immunoSEQ multiplex PCR assay. For the multiplex PCR, a mixture combining 60 forward primers for TCR Vbeta segments and 13 reverse primers for TCR Jbeta segments was used. Amplification of the CDR3 region of rearranged TCR beta genes was performed with a multiplex PCR assay on genomic DNA. The Illumina HiSeq System was used to sequence the amplified TCR beta libraries as 87-base-pair reads. In the source study's methods: A later analysis counted 65 million to 90 million unique TCR beta chains across the 640 or so repertoires, and about 10 million of these chains were shared by at least two donors. Raw reads were error-corrected and collapsed into unique sequences with a nearest-neighbor algorithm that merged closely related sequences to remove PCR and sequencing errors. CDR3 sequences were aligned to IMGT reference sequences to assign V, D and J gene segments. Each retained sequence needed at least a six-nucleotide match to both a V gene segment and a J gene segment. Rearrangements were called productive when the CDR3 lacked stop codons and stayed in frame with V and J; all others were non-productive. CDR3 was defined by IMGT convention, running from the second conserved V-encoded cysteine to the conserved J-encoded phenylalanine. Sequences without an unambiguous match to a single V gene segment were excluded from the earlier analysis of almost 600 of the donors. An earlier analysis of a few hundred of the donors classified V segments as functional when productive rearrangements were above 56.7% and as segregating when the standard deviation between donors was above 5%. A statistical classification framework was built for diagnosing cytomegalovirus status from the catalog of TCR beta chain sequences. V and J gene assignment, in a later analysis, came from comparing TCR nucleotide sequences with IMGT/GENE-DB human TR gene sequences. A later analysis assigned CDR3 sequences and most-parsimonious VDJ recombination scenarios with the TCRdist pipeline. In a later analysis, each TCR beta chain was defined by its CDR3 amino acid sequence together with its V-gene family, and reads lacking a unique V-gene family were excluded. In a later analysis, 450 to 600 highly shared, low-generation-probability nucleotide sequences were removed to address suspected cross-contamination and a sequencing artifact. In a later analysis, a clonal expansion index for each public chain was calculated from normalized within-repertoire ranks of inferred template counts. Generation probabilities in a later analysis came from a VDJ recombination model fitted to out-of-frame rearrangements, and those results were checked against IGoR. Hypergeometric tests were used in a later analysis to score TCR-TCR, TCR-HLA and TCR-CMV co-occurrence, with a repertoire-size bias correction applied to the TCR pairs. To estimate false discovery rates, a later analysis permuted the HLA or CMV assignments 20 times. In a later analysis, co-occurring TCRs were grouped using DBSCAN, with TCRdist sequence similarity added in when clustering inside HLA-allele-positive subsets. Co-occurrence clustering excluded repertoires with fewer than 30,000 or more than 120,000 public chains, plus five with anomalous nucleotide sharing. Sourced from immuneACCESS, this table was stored by TCRdb with only in-frame sequences that have V and J called. A share of the clones is absent; for the studies checked, an unresolved V gene accounts for under half, and the remainder has no known explanation. The V and J calls and clone size come from that table; D and trimming were worked out from the DNA. The table for this sample lists 120,000 to 150,000 clones; 75% to 80% of them were counted only once. The top ten clonotypes cover 2.5% to 3.5% of the sample.

Details on this clone: Its antigen remains undetermined. Base qualities are missing; no much larger clone stands one base away.

The sequencing sample was made of PBMCs. The TCR sequence derives from a man in his forties in good health and CMV-seropositive. The chain joins TRBV11-3 to TRBJ2-1, and 14 junctional nucleotides match TRBD2. The bases are TGTGCCAGCAGCTTAGACCAGGGAGGGACTAGCGGGAGTTCGCAGAATGAGCAGTTCTTC. The translation is CASSLDQGGTSGSSQNEQFF.